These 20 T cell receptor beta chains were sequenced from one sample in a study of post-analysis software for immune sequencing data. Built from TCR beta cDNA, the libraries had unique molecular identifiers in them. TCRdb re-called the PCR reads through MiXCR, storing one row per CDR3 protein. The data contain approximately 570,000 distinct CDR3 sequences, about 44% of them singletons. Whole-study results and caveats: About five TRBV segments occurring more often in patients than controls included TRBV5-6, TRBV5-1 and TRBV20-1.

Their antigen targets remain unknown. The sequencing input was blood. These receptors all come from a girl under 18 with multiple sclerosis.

The CDR3 is CASSLEVGVKTLPRYEQYF. Here the CDR3 DNA reads TGCGCCAGCAGCTTGGAGGTCGGTGTCAAGACCCTGCCTCGCTACGAGCAGTACTTC. The chain is built from TRBV5-1 and TRBJ2-5; D is unclear. The better agreement between TRBJ2-7 and the DNA end casts doubt on the J call. CDR3 length equals 19 residues. From germline, CDR1 is SGHRS and CDR2 YFSETQ.

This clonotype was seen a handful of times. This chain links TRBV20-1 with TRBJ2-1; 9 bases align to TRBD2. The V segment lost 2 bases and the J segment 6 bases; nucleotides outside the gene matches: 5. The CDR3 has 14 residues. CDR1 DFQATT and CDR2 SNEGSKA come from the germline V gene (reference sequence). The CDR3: CSARYGGGVNEQFF. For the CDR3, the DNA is TGCAGTGCTAGATATGGCGGGGGGGTCAATGAGCAGTTCTTC.

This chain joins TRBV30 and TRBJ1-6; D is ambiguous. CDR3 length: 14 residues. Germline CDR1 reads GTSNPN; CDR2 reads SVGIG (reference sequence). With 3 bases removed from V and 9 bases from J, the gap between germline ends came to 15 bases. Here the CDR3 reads CAWRLAGPSSPLHF. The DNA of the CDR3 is TGTGCCTGGAGGTTAGCGGGCCCGAGTTCACCCCTCCACTTT.

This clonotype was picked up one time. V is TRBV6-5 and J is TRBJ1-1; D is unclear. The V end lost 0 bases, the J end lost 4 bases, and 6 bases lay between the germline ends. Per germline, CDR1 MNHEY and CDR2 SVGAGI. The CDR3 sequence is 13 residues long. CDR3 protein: CASSYSPGTEAFF. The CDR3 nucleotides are TGTGCCAGCAGTTACTCACCGGGCACTGAAGCTTTCTTT.

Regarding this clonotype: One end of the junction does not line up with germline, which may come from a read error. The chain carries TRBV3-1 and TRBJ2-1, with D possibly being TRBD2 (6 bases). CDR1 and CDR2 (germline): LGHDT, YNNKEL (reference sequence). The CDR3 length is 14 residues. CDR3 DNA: TGTGCCGGCAGCCAAGAGCTAGCGTACAATGAGCAGTTCTTC. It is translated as CAGSQELAYNEQFF.

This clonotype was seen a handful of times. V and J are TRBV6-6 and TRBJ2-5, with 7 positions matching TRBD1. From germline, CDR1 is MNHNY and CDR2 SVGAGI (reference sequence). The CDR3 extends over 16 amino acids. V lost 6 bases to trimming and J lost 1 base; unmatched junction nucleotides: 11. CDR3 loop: CASSPFEGALQETQYF. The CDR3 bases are TGTGCCAGCAGCCCCTTCGAGGGGGCCCTCCAAGAGACCCAGTACTTC.

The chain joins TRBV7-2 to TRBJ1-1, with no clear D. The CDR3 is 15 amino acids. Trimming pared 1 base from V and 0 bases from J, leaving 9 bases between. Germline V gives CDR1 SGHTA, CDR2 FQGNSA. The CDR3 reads CASSLGPVLNTEAFF. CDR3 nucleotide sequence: TGTGCCAGCAGCTTAGGTCCGGTATTGAACACTGAAGCTTTCTTT.

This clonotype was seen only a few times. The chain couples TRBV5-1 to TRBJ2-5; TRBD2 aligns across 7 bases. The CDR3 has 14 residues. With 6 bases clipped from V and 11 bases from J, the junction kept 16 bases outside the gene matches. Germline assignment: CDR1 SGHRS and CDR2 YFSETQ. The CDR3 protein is CASTPDTFAGEQYF. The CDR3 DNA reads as TGCGCCAGCACCCCGGACACCTTCGCGGGGGAGCAGTACTTC.

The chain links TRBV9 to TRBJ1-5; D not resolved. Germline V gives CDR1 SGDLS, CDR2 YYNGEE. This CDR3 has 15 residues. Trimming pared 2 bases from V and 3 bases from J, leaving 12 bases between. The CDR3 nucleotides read TGTGCCAGCAGCGTGGGCCCCAGGCCCAATCAGCCCCAGCATTTT. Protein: CASSVGPRPNQPQHF.

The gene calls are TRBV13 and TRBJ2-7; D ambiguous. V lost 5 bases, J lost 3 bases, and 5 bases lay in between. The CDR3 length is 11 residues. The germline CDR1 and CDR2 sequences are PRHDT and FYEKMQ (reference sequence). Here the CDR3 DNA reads TGTGCCAGCAGCGCCTTCTACGAGCAGTACTTC. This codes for CASSAFYEQYF.

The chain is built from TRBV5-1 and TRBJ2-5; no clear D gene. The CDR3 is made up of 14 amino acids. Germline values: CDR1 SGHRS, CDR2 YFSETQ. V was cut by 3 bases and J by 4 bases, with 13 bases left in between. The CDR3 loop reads CASSSLEVLETQYF. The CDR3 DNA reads TGCGCCAGCAGCTCCCTCGAAGTGTTAGAGACCCAGTACTTC.

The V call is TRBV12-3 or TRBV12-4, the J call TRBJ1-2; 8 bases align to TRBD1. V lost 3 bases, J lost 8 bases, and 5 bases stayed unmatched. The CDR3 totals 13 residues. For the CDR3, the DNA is TGTGCCAGCAGTTTCAGGACAGGGAGGGGCTACACCTTC. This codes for CASSFRTGRGYTF.

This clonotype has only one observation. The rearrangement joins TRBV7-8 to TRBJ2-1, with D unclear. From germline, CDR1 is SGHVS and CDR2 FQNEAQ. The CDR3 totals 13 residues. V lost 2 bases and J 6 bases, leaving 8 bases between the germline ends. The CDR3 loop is CASSLMLGNEQFF. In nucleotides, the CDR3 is TGTGCCAGCAGCTTAATGCTGGGCAATGAGCAGTTCTTC.

CDR3 sequence (DNA): TGTGCCAGCAGTACGAGCGGGGGCCATTACCATGAGCAGTTCTTC. Amino acid sequence: CASSTSGGHYHEQFF. This sequence joins TRBV7-3 and TRBJ2-1; 8 nucleotides agree with TRBD2. CDR3 size: 15 residues. CDR1 is SGHTA and CDR2 is FQGTGA in the germline V gene. V lost 6 bases to trimming and J lost 8 bases; unmatched junction nucleotides: 12.

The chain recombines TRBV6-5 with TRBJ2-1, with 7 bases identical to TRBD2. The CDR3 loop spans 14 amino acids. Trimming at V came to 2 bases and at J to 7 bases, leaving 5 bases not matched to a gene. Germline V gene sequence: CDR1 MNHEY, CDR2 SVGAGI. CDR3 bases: TGTGCCAGCAGTTACGGGAGGGCGGGGAATGAGCAGTTCTTC. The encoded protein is CASSYGRAGNEQFF.

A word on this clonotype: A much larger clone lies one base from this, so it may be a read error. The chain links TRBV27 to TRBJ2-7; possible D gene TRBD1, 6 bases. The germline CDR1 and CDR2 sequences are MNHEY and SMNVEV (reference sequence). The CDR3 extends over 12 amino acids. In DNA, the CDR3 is TGTGCCAGCGGTTTAGGGGGTCGCGAGCAGTACTTC. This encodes CASGLGGREQYF.

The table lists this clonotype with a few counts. This CDR3 reads CASSPSGGQSYEQYF. In nucleotides, the CDR3 is TGTGCCAGTAGCCCCAGTGGGGGGCAGTCCTACGAGCAGTACTTC. This chain connects TRBV5-8 to TRBJ2-7; D tentatively fits TRBD1 or TRBD2 (6 bases each). CDR1 and CDR2 from the germline V gene are SGHTS and YDEGEE. The CDR3 runs to 15 residues. The ends were cut back, 8 bases at V and 1 base at J, with 19 bases in the middle.

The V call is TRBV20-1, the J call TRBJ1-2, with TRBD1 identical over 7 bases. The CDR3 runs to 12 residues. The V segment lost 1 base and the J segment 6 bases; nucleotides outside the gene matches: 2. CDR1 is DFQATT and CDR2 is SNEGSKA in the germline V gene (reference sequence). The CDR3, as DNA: TGCAGTGCTAGAGCGACAGGGAATGGCTACACCTTC. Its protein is CSARATGNGYTF.

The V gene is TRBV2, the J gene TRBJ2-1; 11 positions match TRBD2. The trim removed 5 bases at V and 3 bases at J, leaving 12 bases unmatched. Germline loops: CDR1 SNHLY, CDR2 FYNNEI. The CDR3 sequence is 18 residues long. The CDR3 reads CASSPSATSGGLYNEQFF. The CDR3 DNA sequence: TGTGCCAGCAGTCCCTCTGCCACTAGCGGGGGCCTCTACAATGAGCAGTTCTTC.

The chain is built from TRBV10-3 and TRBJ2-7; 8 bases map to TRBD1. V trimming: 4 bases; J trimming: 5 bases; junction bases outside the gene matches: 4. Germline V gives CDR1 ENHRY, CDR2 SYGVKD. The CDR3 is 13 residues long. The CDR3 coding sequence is TGTGCCATCAGTGTGACAGGGGTCAACGAGCAGTACTTC. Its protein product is CAISVTGVNEQYF.